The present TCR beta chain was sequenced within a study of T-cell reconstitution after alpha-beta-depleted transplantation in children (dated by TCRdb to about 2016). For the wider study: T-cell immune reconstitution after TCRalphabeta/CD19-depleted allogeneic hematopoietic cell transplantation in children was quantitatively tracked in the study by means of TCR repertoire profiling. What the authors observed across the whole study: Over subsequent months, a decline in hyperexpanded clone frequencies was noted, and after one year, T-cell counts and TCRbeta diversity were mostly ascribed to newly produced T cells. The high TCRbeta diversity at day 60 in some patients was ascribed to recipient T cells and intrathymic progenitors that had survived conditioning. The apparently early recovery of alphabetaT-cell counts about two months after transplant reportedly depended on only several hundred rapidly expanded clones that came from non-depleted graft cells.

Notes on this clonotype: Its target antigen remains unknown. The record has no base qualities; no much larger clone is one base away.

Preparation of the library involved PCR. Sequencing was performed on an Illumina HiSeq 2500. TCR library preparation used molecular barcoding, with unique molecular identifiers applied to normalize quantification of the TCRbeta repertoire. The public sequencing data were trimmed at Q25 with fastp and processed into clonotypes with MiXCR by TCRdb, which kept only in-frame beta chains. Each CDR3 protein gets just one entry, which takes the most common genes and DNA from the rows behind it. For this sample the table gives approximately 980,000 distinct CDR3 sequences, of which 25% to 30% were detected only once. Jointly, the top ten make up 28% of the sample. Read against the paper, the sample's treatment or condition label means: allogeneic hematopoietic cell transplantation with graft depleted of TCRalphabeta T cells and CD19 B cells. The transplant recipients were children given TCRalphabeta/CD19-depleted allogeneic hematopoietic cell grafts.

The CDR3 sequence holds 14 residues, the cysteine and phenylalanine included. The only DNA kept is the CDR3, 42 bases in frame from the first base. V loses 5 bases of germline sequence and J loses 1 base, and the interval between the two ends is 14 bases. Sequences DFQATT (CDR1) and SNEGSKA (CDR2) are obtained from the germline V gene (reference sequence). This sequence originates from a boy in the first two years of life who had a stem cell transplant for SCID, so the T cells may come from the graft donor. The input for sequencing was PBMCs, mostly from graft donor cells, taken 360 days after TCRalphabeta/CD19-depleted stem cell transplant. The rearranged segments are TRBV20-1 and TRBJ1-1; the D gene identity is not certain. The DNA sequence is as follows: TGCAGTGCTTCCCTCGGACTGCCGAACACTGAAGCTTTCTTT. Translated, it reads CSASLGLPNTEAFF.